These T cell receptor beta chains were read from a single sample in a study of HIV-infected children after antiretroviral therapy interruption. MiXCR was run by TCRdb on the 3' RACE reads, yielding one entry per CDR3 protein. The table records approximately 95,000 distinct CDR3 sequences, under 8% of them present only once. Sequencing was performed on CD45RA+ CD4+ T cells from PBMCs, pooled from several time points, taken from a donor given antiretroviral therapy, either interrupted or continuous. The receptors derive from a pool of human donors with HIV. CDR3s include the opening cysteine and the closing phenylalanine or tryptophan. D genes are given only for firm matches. The size entry is marked missing in some rows and otherwise reads once, few, many or a size class.

D	size	J	V	DNA	CDR3
TRBD2	few	TRBJ2-7	TRBV20-1	TGCAGTGCTATTACTAGCGGGGGGTCCCACGAGCAGTACTTC	CSAITSGGSHEQYF
TRBD1	few	TRBJ2-7	TRBV10-1	TGCGCCTCAGCCGGACAGGGGAGCGAGCAGTACTTC	CASAGQGSEQYF
NA	NA	TRBJ1-5	TRBV7-2	TGTGCCAGCAGCCCAACAGGGTCGGGGGAATCCCAGCATTTT	CASSPTGSGESQHF
NA	many	TRBJ1-5	TRBV19	TGTGCCAGTAGTAGTGAGTTCTATCAGCCCCAGCATTTT	CASSSEFYQPQHF
TRBD1	NA	TRBJ1-5	TRBV19	TGTGCCAGTAGGGACAGGGGACGTCAGCCCCAGCATTTT	CASRDRGRQPQHF
NA	many	TRBJ2-5	TRBV10-3	TGTGCCATCAGTGAGTCTCCAGGCCAAGAGACCCAGTACTTC	CAISESPGQETQYF
NA	many	TRBJ2-6	TRBV12-3/TRBV12-4	TGTGCCAGCAGTTTTTACGGGGGTGTCTCTGGGGCCAACGTCCTGACTTTC	CASSFYGGVSGANVLTF
NA	few	TRBJ2-7	TRBV10-3	TGTGCCATCAGTGGGTCGCCCGGACCTGGGAATGAGCAGTACTTC	CAISGSPGPGNEQYF
TRBD1	many	TRBJ2-2	TRBV6-7	TGTGCCAGCAGCCCGACCGGGACAGGGCTCACCGGGGAGCTGTTTTTT	CASSPTGTGLTGELFF
NA	many	TRBJ1-1	TRBV11-2	TGTGCCAGCAGCTTAAGCCCATCGAACACTGAAGCTTTCTTT	CASSLSPSNTEAFF
TRBD1	few	TRBJ2-5	TRBV12-5	TGTGCTAGTGGTTTGCAGGCTCACAGGGGTTTGTTCCAAGAGACCCAGTACTTC	CASGLQAHRGLFQETQYF
NA	many	TRBJ1-1	TRBV12-3/TRBV12-4	TGTGCCAGCAAGGGCGGGACTGAAGCTTTCTTT	CASKGGTEAFF
NA	NA	TRBJ2-5	TRBV5-1	TGCGCCAGCAGCAGGTGGACCTCCGAAGGTGAGACCCAGTACTTC	CASSRWTSEGETQYF
NA	many	TRBJ1-6	TRBV12-3/TRBV12-4	TGTGCCAGCAGTCGATACCGGGACAACTCCCTTTCACCCCTCCACTTT	CASSRYRDNSLSPLHF
NA	many	TRBJ2-5	TRBV7-9	TGTGCCAGCAGCTCGACAGGCCGCGAGACCCAGTACTTC	CASSSTGRETQYF
NA	many	TRBJ1-1	TRBV11-2	TGTGCCAGCAGCTTATATTCTAGGGGGGGCGCGATGAACACTGAAGCTTTCTTT	CASSLYSRGGAMNTEAFF
NA	many	TRBJ1-4	TRBV7-2	TGTGCCAGCAGCCAGCAGGGTACCGAAAAACTGTTTTTT	CASSQQGTEKLFF
TRBD1	many	TRBJ2-5	TRBV27	TGTGCCAGCACTCCGGACAGGGGCCGGACCCAGTACTTC	CASTPDRGRTQYF
NA	many	TRBJ2-1	TRBV10-3	TGTGCCATCAGTGAGTCTGATTTCCACAATGAGCAGTTCTTC	CAISESDFHNEQFF
TRBD1	NA	TRBJ1-1	TRBV5-1	TGCGCCAGCAGCCGTGACAGGGCCCCTGAAGCTTTCTTT	CASSRDRAPEAFF
TRBD1	few	TRBJ1-6	TRBV19	TGTGCCAGTAGTGTGGGACAGGCCAATTCACCCCTCCACTTT	CASSVGQANSPLHF
NA	few	TRBJ2-7	TRBV29-1	TGCAGCGTTCAGCACCAACGTTACGAGCAGTACTTC	CSVQHQRYEQYF
NA	many	TRBJ1-6	TRBV11-2	TGTGCCAGCAGCTCAGCCCCCCAGGGTTCCTATAATTCACCCCTCCACTTT	CASSSAPQGSYNSPLHF
NA	many	TRBJ1-6	TRBV10-3	TGTGCCATCAGTGGAATTGGGGTTGGTGTATCACCCCTCCACTTT	CAISGIGVGVSPLHF
NA	NA	TRBJ2-1	TRBV11-3	TGTGCCAGCAGTCATCGGGGGAATGTCTACAATGAGCAGTTCTTC	CASSHRGNVYNEQFF
NA	many	TRBJ1-2	TRBV4-1	TGCGCCAGCAGCCACTACAACTATGGCTACACCTTC	CASSHYNYGYTF
NA	many	TRBJ1-1	TRBV10-3	TGTGCCATCAGTGGCGACATGGCGAACACTGAAGCTTTCTTT	CAISGDMANTEAFF
NA	many	TRBJ2-4	TRBV4-3	TGCGCCAGCAGCCGGTCCGGCTCCGAGGGAGCCAAAAACATTCAGTACTTC	CASSRSGSEGAKNIQYF
TRBD2	NA	TRBJ2-1	TRBV28	TGTGCCAGCAGTTTACCGGGACGGAGGGAACAGCGGGAGGCCCAAAATGAGCAGTTCTTC	CASSLPGRREQREAQNEQFF
TRBD1	NA	TRBJ2-5	TRBV5-1	TGCGCCAGCAGCTGGGACAGGCCGGGTCAAGAGACCCAGTACTTC	CASSWDRPGQETQYF
NA	many	TRBJ2-1	TRBV24-1	TGTGCCACCAGTGACTCGGGACATAGTTTC	CATSDSGHSF
TRBD2	many	TRBJ2-5	TRBV5-1	TGCGCCAGCAGCCGGACTAGCGGGAGGGCCTCGGGAGAGACCCAGTACTTC	CASSRTSGRASGETQYF
NA	many	TRBJ1-1	TRBV29-1	TGCAGCGTTAGTCAGGTCGAAGCTTTCTTT	CSVSQVEAFF
NA	many	TRBJ2-7	TRBV7-2	TGTGCCAGCAGCTTAGAACGGGCCTACGAGCAGTACTTC	CASSLERAYEQYF
NA	many	TRBJ1-3	TRBV6-5	TGTGCCAGCAGTTACGTAGCAGACTCTGGAAACACCATATATTTT	CASSYVADSGNTIYF
NA	few	TRBJ1-2	TRBV3-1	TGTGCCAGCAGTGTTGTTTCTGGCGGAGCTAACTATGGCTACACCTTC	CASSVVSGGANYGYTF
NA	many	TRBJ2-1	TRBV5-1	TGCGCCAGCAGCTTTATAACGGGATCAAACAATGAGCAGTTCTTC	CASSFITGSNNEQFF
NA	many	TRBJ2-2	TRBV7-9	TGTGCCAGCAGCTCTAGTAGCGGGGAGCTGTTTTTT	CASSSSSGELFF
NA	many	TRBJ1-1	TRBV6-6	TGTGCCAGCAGTCCGGCCAGGGGTACCACTGAAGCTTTCTTT	CASSPARGTTEAFF
NA	many	TRBJ2-3	TRBV12-3/TRBV12-4	TGTGCCAGCAGTTCCAGGCCCCGAGATACGCAGTATTTT	CASSSRPRDTQYF
NA	many	TRBJ2-1	TRBV24-1	TGTGCCACCAGTAAGACGCAGCCTAACAATGAGCAGTTCTTC	CATSKTQPNNEQFF
NA	many	TRBJ2-7	TRBV20-1	TGCAGTGCTACACGACAGGCCTACGAGCAGTACTTC	CSATRQAYEQYF
NA	many	TRBJ2-3	TRBV19	TGTGCCAGTAGTAGCCGTACAGATACGCAGTATTTT	CASSSRTDTQYF
NA	many	TRBJ1-1	TRBV29-1	TGCAGCGTTGGTCCGGGCTTTGAGGCTGAAGCTTTCTTT	CSVGPGFEAEAFF
NA	NA	TRBJ1-4	TRBV29-1	TGCAGCGTTGAGCTCCTTGAAAAACTGTTTTTT	CSVELLEKLFF
NA	many	TRBJ1-1	TRBV7-2	TGTGCCAGTACCGACAGAAAGAACACTGAAGCTTTCTTT	CASTDRKNTEAFF
TRBD1	NA	TRBJ2-4	TRBV11-1	TGTGCCAGCAGCACACCCAACAGGACAGGGAAAAACATTCAGTACTTC	CASSTPNRTGKNIQYF
NA	many	TRBJ2-7	TRBV2	TGTGCCAGCAGAACAAGAACTTCACCCTACGAGCAGTACTTC	CASRTRTSPYEQYF